The clone carrying this TCR beta chain was found once. Its specificity is unknown. This entry comes from a study of PD-1 blockade in mismatch repair-deficient tumors. Overall study: Patients had eleven to twelve mismatch repair-deficient cancer types, all previously treated and progressing. Points from the study as a whole: Tumor-resident clones, often undetectable pretreatment in blood, expanded then contracted after pembrolizumab.

All patients were mismatch repair deficient, assessed by either PCR or immunohistochemistry. The TCR-sequenced patients were a few responders to pembrolizumab. V was pared by 10 bases and J by 7 bases, with 13 bases of the junction left unmatched. The CDR3 is 15 residues long. CDR1 and CDR2 (germline): MNHNS, SASEGT. The protocol was immunoSEQ multiplex PCR, while the TCRdb copy is restricted to in-frame clones and leaves out a portion. The table has just under 80,000 clones, approximately 81% seen once. This clonotype was sampled from an adult with mismatch repair-deficient cancer. The V call is TRBV6-1, the J call TRBJ1-3, with 10 bases matching TRBD1. The sample was peripheral blood, taken 44 weeks after starting pembrolizumab. Written as DNA, the CDR3 is TGTGCCACCTTTCGACGACAGGGGGCCGGCAACACCATATATTTT. The encoded protein is CATFRRQGAGNTIYF.